This T cell receptor (beta chain) was profiled in a study of T cells in Graves' hyperthyroidism and ophthalmopathy (dated by TCRdb to 2018 to 2020). Some background on the complete study: Peripheral blood was sampled at the time of initial diagnosis, prior to any treatment. To identify distinguishing TCR V-J signatures, a discovery cohort of 100 patients was used, comprising 43 with Graves' ophthalmopathy and around 60 with stable Graves' hyperthyroidism. Prospective prediction of ophthalmopathy was tested in an independent validation cohort of some 20 hyperthyroidism patients and 15 to 17 patients who later progressed to ophthalmopathy. For training and testing, the roughly 97 patients in the discovery cohort were randomly divided in a 7:3 ratio. Thyroid tissue and blood T-cell repertoires from six or seven Graves' hyperthyroidism patients were also compared in the study. Following sampling, methimazole starting at 30 mg daily was given to hyperthyroidism patients, and high-dose intravenous methylprednisolone was given to ophthalmopathy patients. The paper reports TCR Vbeta CDR3 sequencing of some 140 peripheral blood samples: some 44 ophthalmopathy, roughly 74 hyperthyroidism and 17 progressor patients.

In regard to this clonotype: This clone's antigen is unknown. Base qualities are not recorded, but no much larger clone differs from it by a single base.

The hyperthyroidism patients were between 18 and 65 years old and newly diagnosed, with a disease duration of less than 2 months. Any patient with an uncontrolled infection, another autoimmune disease, pregnancy or lactation was excluded. Diagnoses relied on clinical symptoms, serum thyroxine and TRAb, thyroid ultrasound and orbital computed tomography. For progressor patients, blood was drawn at the first diagnosis of hyperthyroidism, before any ophthalmopathy symptoms had appeared. Ficoll-Paque density gradient centrifugation was used to isolate PBMCs from approximately 10 ml of fresh peripheral blood. Patients classed as progressors first received a Graves' hyperthyroidism diagnosis and then went on to develop ophthalmopathy during follow-up. Trizol reagent was used to extract total RNA, and RNA quality was then checked on an Agilent 2100 Bioanalyzer. The TCR beta CDR3 regions were amplified from RNA transcripts. For the first round of RT-PCR on the TCR CDR3, the HTBI primer set was used together with the Qiagen OneStep RT-PCR kit. The libraries were constructed in a second round of multiplex PCR and then size-selected and purified. Paired-end sequencing of the libraries was performed with 100 bp reads on an Illumina HiSeq2000. Processing in the source paper ran as follows. Raw data were processed with SOAPnuke, discarding reads with adapters, uncalled bases, mean Phred below 15, or no exact constant-primer or identifier match. COPE v1.2.5 was used to merge the high-quality paired reads, and each unique nucleotide sequence was defined as a clonotype. MiTCR v1.1 was used to align the clonotypes against IMGT TRBV, TRBD and TRBJ reference segments. Analysis was restricted to V-J combinations with a frequency above 0.0001, which covered over 98% of repertoires. A TCS score was defined as the ratio of F50 (clonal expansion) to E x V (chaos), with BLOSUM62-based TCRdist applied between CDR3 peptides within each V-J. Welch's t-statistics and random forest reduced fewer than 550 V-J features to 13, which were used in a naive Bayes classifier (R e1071). TCRdb reprocessing: public reads trimmed at Q25 with fastp, clones called with MiXCR, in-frame beta chains kept. All rows with the same CDR3 protein become a single entry with the most common DNA and genes. V and J calls and clone size were set by TCRdb, not the authors. Counted in this sample were around 350,000 distinct CDR3 sequences; around a sixth of them appeared once. Jointly, the top ten make up about 30% of the sample.

General findings and caveats noted by the study authors: Most expanded thyroid clonotypes (frequency above 0.001) were also detected in blood, a finding suggesting that blood repertoires may reflect thyroid immune responses. No statistical method was used to set the sample size in advance, and investigators knew the group allocation. In cross-validation, a model built on a 13 V-J signature told ophthalmopathy apart from stable hyperthyroidism with 85% to 90% sensitivity and approximately 81% specificity, and in testing the same model reached 80%/75%. During validation, the model predicted progression to ophthalmopathy a median of approximately 6.5 months ahead of onset, with almost 71% sensitivity and more than 72% specificity.

The TCR sequence derives from a woman aged 18-35 years with Graves' hyperthyroidism that later progressed to Graves' ophthalmopathy. Sequencing input: blood.

The DNA reads as follows: TGTGCCTGGGGACAAGGGGTCTCTGGAAACACCATATATTTT. This is translated as CAWGQGVSGNTIYF. The chain was built from TRBV30 and TRBJ1-3, and possibly TRBD1, on 5 matching bases. V and J lose 5 bases and 0 bases, and a span of 11 bases separates them. The germline V gene (reference sequence) supplies CDR1 GTSNPN and CDR2 SVGIG. The CDR3, cysteine through phenylalanine, is 14 amino acids long. The read is trimmed to its CDR3 DNA, 42 bases read in frame from base 1.